This T cell receptor beta chain comes out of a study of blood T cell repertoires in COVID-19 (TCRdb year 2020). The study in broad terms: Samples covering the acute and convalescent phases of COVID-19 were provided by collaborators in the United States, Italy and Spain. The dataset comprised deeply sampled blood TCRbeta repertoires from subjects exposed to, actively infected with, or recovered from COVID-19. Sample metadata almost always included a de-identified subject ID, COVID-19 status, age in years and sex. The prospective study material was composed of cDNA or gDNA derived from T cells, B-cell-depleted T cells, or PBMCs. The repertoires were released in a freely available public database intended as a resource for research on the immune response to SARS-CoV-2. Where HLA class I and class II types were available, the types were taken from metadata supplied by the sample provider, not from assay-based typing. The samples were drawn from the first 160 participants of the ongoing ImmuneRACE study and from roughly 1,300 subjects provided by 6 global collaborators.

The germline V gene sets CDR1 to SGHNT and CDR2 to YENEEA. The CDR3 starts with the cysteine, ends with the phenylalanine, and has 12 residues. CDR3 DNA is the only sequence kept; it has 36 bases, read in frame from the first base. V and J lose 0 bases and 10 bases, and a span of 9 bases separates them. One collaborating source in Seattle enrolled patients during active infection and followed them longitudinally through the course of disease. Whole blood was collected in K2EDTA tubes by collaborating institutions according to the institutions' own protocols. For TCRbeta analysis, collaborators shipped samples in one of three forms: frozen whole blood, isolated PBMCs, or DNA extracted from either of those sample types. As regards this clone: Its recognized antigen is unknown. No quality values exist for individual bases; no much larger clone is one base distant.

TCRbeta CDR3 regions were amplified from genomic DNA using the immunoSEQ Assay, a bias-controlled multiplex PCR. Concerning the study's data processing: The number of nucleated cells in each sample was estimated from the amplification of reference gene primers within the assay. To quantify the absolute abundance of each unique TCRbeta CDR3 rearrangement, sequence reads were collapsed and filtered. Productive Simpson clonality was computed per sample as the square root of Simpson's diversity index over productive rearrangements. Not all clones reach the TCRdb copy of this immuneACCESS table, which keeps in-frame sequences only. Checked studies attribute under half of the gap to unresolved V genes and leave the rest unexplained. V and J calls and clone size are given by that table; D and trimming were obtained from the DNA. The sample has 65,000 to 90,000 clones on record, 86% of them singletons. Around 6.3% of the sample is in the top ten clones.

Here is what the overall study found, with its caveats: How much clinical and demographic metadata was included differed by source and by participant, and the metadata was provided uncurated.

The chain links TRBV11-3 with TRBJ1-1, with no reliable assignment of the D segment. The specimen was peripheral blood. The source is a man aged 80 or over with COVID-19, enrolled during active disease. The DNA sequence follows: TGTGCCAGCAGCTTAGATCGCGGTAGAGCTTTCTTT. This encodes CASSLDRGRAFF.